The following is a T cell receptor beta chain sequence with its context. The antigen remains unidentified. J was trimmed by 0 bases and V by 0 bases; bases with no gene match: 8. The V gene's germline CDR1 is WSHSY and CDR2 SAAADI. CDR3 size: 20 residues. Using immunoSEQ multiplex PCR, the repertoire was profiled, and TCRdb retains in-frame clones only, with some absent. The table records 150,000 to 200,000 clones, about four fifths of them present only once. The data stem from a study of cytomegalovirus exposure and HLA in healthy donors. Whole-study findings and limits: The investigators catalogued 150 to 200 TCR beta chains as cytomegalovirus-associated. A subsequent analysis found that TCR clusters from the first cohort also tended to co-occur in the roughly 120 validation repertoires, with about 94% of cluster scores above 0. Most TCR sequences were uncommon, yet certain public TCRs appeared in many donors.

V gene TRBV10-2 combines with J gene TRBJ2-4; 13 nucleotides align to TRBD2. This clonotype was obtained from a man aged 18 to 30 in good health and CMV-seropositive. The sequencing sample was made of PBMCs. The CDR3 DNA is TGCGCCAGCAGTGAGTCACTAGCGGGAGGGCCAAGTTTAGCCAAAAACATTCAGTACTTC. This translates into CASSESLAGGPSLAKNIQYF.